The 15 T cell receptor beta chains reported below all come from one sample, sequenced in a study of T cell responses to AZD1222 COVID-19 vaccine. The data were produced by immunoSEQ multiplex PCR, yet TCRdb's version contains in-frame clones alone and is incomplete. The sample lists about 100,000 clones; over 90% were seen once. This specimen consisted of peripheral blood, obtained on day 0 of AZD1222 vaccination. Receptors originate from an adult in good health.

This chain connects TRBV27 to TRBJ2-5; D is tentatively TRBD1 or TRBD2 (5 bases each). The CDR3 contains 14 residues. The V end lost 2 bases, the J end lost 2 bases, and 9 bases lay between the germline ends. Germline CDR1 MNHEY, CDR2 SMNVEV (reference sequence). The CDR3 here is CASSLTGLQETQYF. The CDR3 DNA sequence: TGTGCCAGCAGTTTAACAGGACTGCAAGAGACCCAGTACTTC.

This CDR3 is CASKKARDSSYEQYF. The DNA of the CDR3 is TGTGCCAGCAAAAAGGCCCGGGACAGCTCCTACGAGCAGTACTTC. The chain couples TRBV19 to TRBJ2-7; 7 nucleotides line up with TRBD1. V dropped 9 bases and J dropped 0; count of bases not matched to a gene: 11. CDR1 and CDR2 from the germline V gene are LNHDA and SQIVND (reference sequence). The CDR3 sequence is 15 residues long.

This chain joins TRBV7-3 and TRBJ1-2, with 8 positions matching TRBD1. V was pared by 5 bases and J by 3 bases, with 8 bases of the junction left unmatched. Germline V gene lookup returns CDR1 SGHTA and CDR2 FQGTGA. The CDR3 consists of 15 residues. The CDR3 region is CASSPGGLTHYGYTF. CDR3 sequence (DNA): TGTGCCAGCAGCCCAGGGGGCCTCACTCACTATGGCTACACCTTC.

This chain links TRBV5-4 with TRBJ2-1, with no clear D. The CDR3 totals 18 residues. Trimming pared 0 bases from V and 1 base from J, leaving 17 bases between. Germline CDR1 and CDR2: SGHNT and YYREEE (reference sequence). The CDR3 here is CASSLEWQPLESYNEQFF. CDR3 DNA: TGTGCCAGCAGCTTGGAATGGCAGCCCCTCGAGTCCTACAATGAGCAGTTCTTC.

The chain employs TRBV2 and TRBJ1-1; D is uncertain. The V gene's germline CDR1 is SNHLY and CDR2 FYNNEI. CDR3 length: 14 residues. V lost 2 bases, J lost 6 bases, and 13 bases lay in between. For the CDR3, the DNA is TGTGCCAGCAGTGAATGGGTTACTAAGGCTGAAGCTTTCTTT. It specifies CASSEWVTKAEAFF.

The V gene is TRBV28, the J gene TRBJ2-7, with D uncertain. CDR3 length: 11 amino acids. Trimming shortened V by 4 bases and J by 6 bases, and 7 bases separated the two germline ends. Germline CDR1 and CDR2: MDHEN and SYDVKM. The CDR3 DNA sequence: TGTGCCAGCAGTTCCCCCCTCGAGCAGTACTTC. Its protein is CASSSPLEQYF. Drawing the rest from reference TRBV28 and TRBJ2-7, the complete variable domain is DVKVTQSSRYLVKRTGEKVFLECVQDMDHENMFWYRQDPGLGLRLIYFSYDVKMKEKGDIPEGYSVSREKKERFSLILESASTNQTSMYLCASSSPLEQYFGPGTRLTVT.

The chain uses TRBV18 and TRBJ2-1; D gene ambiguous. In germline, CDR1 is KGHSH, CDR2 LQKENI. The CDR3 is 20 residues long. Trimming took off 6 bases at V and 2 bases at J, with 29 bases between the two ends. The CDR3 DNA follows: TGTGCCAGCTCGACAAGGGAATCTACTCCTACAATGACCCCCTACAATGAGCAGTTCTTC. Translating gives CASSTRESTPTMTPYNEQFF.

The chain links TRBV7-2 to TRBJ1-2; D is ambiguous. CDR1 and CDR2 from the germline V gene are SGHTA and FQGNSA. Trimming shortened V by 5 bases and J by 4 bases, and 14 bases separated the two germline ends. This CDR3 has 14 residues. CDR3 sequence reads: CASSPTGRSYGYTF. CDR3 DNA: TGTGCCAGCAGCCCAACTGGGCGGAGCTATGGCTACACCTTC.

CDR3 loop: CASSPRTGLGGTQYF. The CDR3 nucleotides are TGTGCCAGCAGTCCCCGGACAGGGCTGGGGGGGACCCAGTACTTC. V and J are TRBV6-6 and TRBJ2-5; 8 nucleotides align to TRBD1. CDR1 and CDR2 from the germline V gene are MNHNY and SVGAGI (reference sequence). CDR3 length: 15 residues. After removal of 5 bases from V and 7 bases from J, the junction contained 12 bases not matched to a gene.

The chain joins TRBV2 to TRBJ1-6; 7 nucleotides align to TRBD1. Germline V gives CDR1 SNHLY, CDR2 FYNNEI. The CDR3 is 14 amino acids. The J segment lost 9 bases and the V segment lost 3 bases, leaving 5 bases of the junction unmatched. The CDR3 spells CASSEDRRGSPLHF. The CDR3 nucleotides are TGTGCCAGCAGTGAGGACAGGCGGGGTTCACCCCTCCACTTT.

The rearrangement uses TRBV28 and TRBJ2-7, with TRBD2 identical over 8 bases. This CDR3 has 12 residues. Per the germline V gene, CDR1 is MDHEN and CDR2 is SYDVKM. Unmatched junction bases numbered 3, after V lost 8 bases and J lost 3 bases. The CDR3 coding sequence is TGTGCCAGCGGAAGCGGGAGCTACGAGCAGTACTTC. Translating it yields CASGSGSYEQYF.

This chain uses TRBV6-4 with TRBJ2-1; maybe TRBD1 (5 bases). Germline loops: CDR1 MRHNA, CDR2 SNTAGT. The CDR3 is made up of 14 amino acids. Trimming took 6 bases from V and 6 from J, leaving 15 bases between them. The CDR3 coding sequence is TGTGCCAGCAGCCCACGATCGGACATCAATGAGCAGTTCTTC. This codes for CASSPRSDINEQFF.

The chain links TRBV7-3 to TRBJ2-3; D assignment may be TRBD1 or TRBD2 (5 bases each). The germline CDR1 and CDR2 sequences are SGHTA and FQGTGA. CDR3 size: 14 residues. V dropped 5 bases and J dropped 8 bases, with 17 bases sitting between them. CDR3 nucleotide sequence: TGTGCCAGCAGCAATCGGGGAGATGGGGGTACGCAGTATTTT. The encoded protein is CASSNRGDGGTQYF.

A note on this clone: The junction does not match germline at one end; this may be a read error. The chain recombines TRBV7-9 with TRBJ1-2; tentative D call: TRBD1 (6 bases). Germline V gene data show CDR1 as SEHNR and CDR2 as FQNEAQ (reference sequence). The CDR3 covers 13 residues. The CDR3 is CASSLERTGNYIF. DNA for the CDR3: TGTGCCAGCAGCTTAGAGAGAACAGGGAACTACATTTTC.

The rearrangement links TRBV29-1 to TRBJ2-1; TRBD1 aligns across 9 bases. This CDR3 spans 18 amino acids. The V gene end was trimmed by 6 bases and the J gene end by 4 bases; junction bases not matched to a gene: 19. The V gene's germline CDR1 is SQVTM and CDR2 ANQGSEA. CDR3 sequence: CSVEDRGPTLWTYNEQFF. In DNA form, the CDR3 reads TGCAGCGTGGAGGACAGGGGACCGACACTCTGGACGTACAATGAGCAGTTCTTC.